One TCR beta chain is described in this entry. This sample was included in a study of blood T cell repertoires in COVID-19. Study details: Samples taken during acute and convalescent COVID-19 were collected in the United States, Italy and Spain. The analysed material was cDNA or gDNA that came from T cells, B-cell-depleted T cells, or PBMCs.

This study enrolled people aged roughly 18 to 89 from around 25 US geographic areas. TCRdb's table, derived via immunoSEQ multiplex PCR, lists solely in-frame clones and lacks some. The table has around 340,000 clones, 70% to 90% seen once. The CDR3 is made up of 17 amino acids. V trimming: 2 bases; J trimming: 4 bases; junction bases outside the gene matches: 9. Per germline, CDR1 SGHDT and CDR2 YYEEEE. The specimen was PBMCs or T cells enriched from blood (not recorded which). The chain links TRBV5-6 to TRBJ2-5, with 12 bases that match TRBD2. The source of this sequence is a woman in her 40s with acute COVID-19. The DNA for the CDR3 is TGTGCCAGCAGCTTTGAGGCTAGCGGGAGGGCCGGAGAGACCCAGTACTTC. Protein sequence: CASSFEASGRAGETQYF.